The 32 T cell receptor beta chains listed next were all sequenced from one sample in a study of low-dose radiotherapy and immunotherapy resistance in tumors. Alpha and beta chains were covered, as first-strand cDNA relied on TRAV- and TRBV-specific primers. Over around 19 PCR cycles, TCRs were amplified from a constant-region primer and V-primer adapter. TCRdb reprocessed the reads with MiXCR, giving one entry per CDR3 protein. The sample lists 75,000 to 95,000 distinct CDR3 sequences, 9% to 9.5% seen once, with around 0.93% in the top ten. Time point of the sample: before trial treatment. The source was PBMCs, collected before treatment. The receptors come from a male donor with prostate cancer.

In this sample, this clonotype turned up many times. V is TRBV30 and J is TRBJ2-7; TRBD1 matches 7 bases. Trimming removed 0 bases from V and 0 bases from J; junction bases left unmatched: 5. The CDR3 contains 15 residues. Germline V CDR1 and CDR2: GTSNPN, SVGIG (reference sequence). CDR3 bases: TGTGCCTGGAGTGTCGACAGGGTAAGCTCCTACGAGCAGTACTTC. It encodes CAWSVDRVSSYEQYF.

This clonotype was seen repeatedly, ten times or more. The rearrangement uses TRBV7-2 and TRBJ1-2; D uncertain. The CDR3 totals 13 residues. V was cut by 5 bases and J by 2 bases, with 9 bases left in between. CDR1 is SGHTA, CDR2 FQGNSA, per germline. CDR3 in DNA: TGTGCCAGCAGCCCCCAAGCCAACTATGGCTACACCTTC. Its translation: CASSPQANYGYTF.

This clonotype occurred many times. The chain has TRBV7-9 and TRBJ2-7; no reliable D call. CDR1 is SEHNR and CDR2 is FQNEAQ in the germline V gene (reference sequence). V was shortened by 0 bases and J by 3 bases, with 3 bases between the two germline ends. This CDR3 contains 12 residues. CDR3 amino acids: CASSLALYEQYF. CDR3 DNA sequence: TGTGCCAGCAGCTTAGCACTCTACGAGCAGTACTTC.

V is TRBV20-1 and J is TRBJ2-3, with 8 bases matching TRBD2. The germline V gene encodes CDR1 DFQATT and CDR2 SNEGSKA (reference sequence). The CDR3 has 13 residues. V shed 5 bases, J shed 4 bases, and the junction held 5 bases outside the gene matches. CDR3 amino acids: CSAERGLADTQYF. The CDR3 DNA sequence: TGCAGTGCTGAGAGGGGACTAGCAGATACGCAGTATTTT.

This clonotype was found many times. V gene TRBV5-1 combines with J gene TRBJ2-1, with D perhaps TRBD1 (6 bases). There are 16 residues in the CDR3. Germline values: CDR1 SGHRS, CDR2 YFSETQ. Trimming removed 1 base from V and 6 bases from J, with 17 bases in between. DNA of the CDR3: TGCGCCAGCAGCTTGACGGGGACACGGGCCCTCAATGAGCAGTTCTTC. It encodes CASSLTGTRALNEQFF. The entire variable domain, with the rest obtained from reference TRBV5-1 and TRBJ2-1, is as follows: KAGVTQTPRYLIKTRGQQVTLSCSPISGHRSVSWYQQTPGQGLQFLFEYFSETQRNKGNFPGRFSGRQFSNSRSEMNVSTLELGDSALYLCASSLTGTRALNEQFFGPGTRLTVL.

This clonotype was counted between two and nine times. The chain combines TRBV20-1 with TRBJ1-3; D remains ambiguous. Trimming shortened V by 5 bases and J by 0 bases, and 8 bases separated the two germline ends. The germline CDR1 and CDR2 sequences are DFQATT and SNEGSKA (reference sequence). The CDR3 runs 13 residues. CDR3 in amino acids: CSAEANSGNTIYF. In nucleotides, the CDR3 is TGCAGTGCTGAGGCCAACTCTGGAAACACCATATATTTT.

This clonotype was picked up many times. The rearrangement joins TRBV15 to TRBJ1-3; 12 bases line up with TRBD1. CDR1 and CDR2 from the germline V gene are LNHNV and YYDKDF (reference sequence). J was trimmed by 4 bases and V by 4 bases; bases with no gene match: 5. CDR3 length: 16 residues. The CDR3 reads CATSTGTGGAGNTIYF. The DNA of the CDR3 is TGTGCCACCAGCACCGGGACAGGGGGCGCAGGAAACACCATATATTTT. Full variable domain (rest looked up from reference TRBV15 and TRBJ1-3): DAMVIQNPRYQVTQFGKPVTLSCSQTLNHNVMYWYQQKSSQAPKLLFHYYDKDFNNEADTPDNFQSRRPNTSFCFLDIRSPGLGDTAMYLCATSTGTGGAGNTIYFGEGSWLTVV.

This clonotype was recorded many times. V gene TRBV18 combines with J gene TRBJ2-2; D could derive from TRBD1 or TRBD2 (6 bases each). Germline assignment: CDR1 KGHSH and CDR2 LQKENI. This CDR3 contains 17 residues. Trimming shortened V by 0 bases and J by 0 bases, and 11 bases separated the two germline ends. CDR3 coding DNA: TGTGCCAGCTCACCACCCACCGGGGGCGCGAACACCGGGGAGCTGTTTTTT. Protein: CASSPPTGGANTGELFF.

This clonotype showed up many times. The genes are TRBV5-1 and TRBJ2-1; 13 bases align to TRBD2. In germline, CDR1 is SGHRS, CDR2 YFSETQ. The J segment lost 10 bases and the V segment lost 8 bases, leaving 6 bases of the junction unmatched. The CDR3 is made up of 13 amino acids. CDR3 coding DNA: TGCGCCAGTGGGACTAGCGGGAAGGGCGAGCAGTTCTTC. Amino acid sequence: CASGTSGKGEQFF.

Many counts were recorded for this clonotype. This rearrangement joins TRBV20-1 to TRBJ2-1; D remains ambiguous. The V and J ends lost 3 bases and 8 bases respectively, with 11 bases between them. CDR3 length: 12 residues. Per germline, CDR1 DFQATT and CDR2 SNEGSKA (reference sequence). The CDR3 DNA reads as TGCAGTGCTAGCGTTTTTTCGTATGAGCAGTTCTTC. This sequence encodes CSASVFSYEQFF.

This clonotype has at least ten counts. The chain uses TRBV4-1 and TRBJ2-3, with D hard to call. Germline CDR1 is MGHRA and CDR2 is YSYEKL. The length of the CDR3 is 16 residues. Trimming took 0 bases from V and 6 from J, leaving 16 bases between them. In DNA, the CDR3 is TGCGCCAGCAGCCAAGATTTCCCCTTCGAACAGGATACGCAGTATTTT. Translated, it gives CASSQDFPFEQDTQYF.

In this sample, this clonotype turned up a few times. The chain links TRBV6-4 to TRBJ2-2; 10 bases are a match to TRBD1. The V gene end was trimmed by 8 bases and the J gene end by 7 bases; junction bases not matched to a gene: 7. The CDR3 totals 14 residues. CDR1 is MRHNA, CDR2 SNTAGT, per germline. CDR3 sequence (DNA): TGTGCCAGCTCCCTGGGACAGGGGTTCGGGGAGCTGTTTTTT. It is translated as CASSLGQGFGELFF.

The rearrangement uses TRBV30 and TRBJ2-7; D is undetermined. Germline values: CDR1 GTSNPN, CDR2 SVGIG (reference sequence). This CDR3 has 13 amino acids. V was shortened by 6 bases and J by 2 bases, with 14 bases between the two germline ends. CDR3 amino acids: CACQPPVTYEQYF. DNA of the CDR3: TGTGCCTGCCAACCCCCGGTTACCTACGAGCAGTACTTC. Looking up the rest from reference TRBV30 and TRBJ2-7 gives the full variable domain: SQTIHQWPATLVQPVGSPLSLECTVEGTSNPNLYWYRQAAGRGLQLLFYSVGIGQISSEVPQNLSASRPQDRQFILSSKKLLLSDSGFYLCACQPPVTYEQYFGPGTRLTVT.

This clonotype has just a few counts. The genes are TRBV4-1 and TRBJ1-5, with D hard to call. With 0 bases removed from V and 0 bases from J, the gap between germline ends came to 6 bases. From germline, CDR1 is MGHRA and CDR2 YSYEKL. The CDR3 has 15 residues. The CDR3 region is CASSQDGFSNQPQHF. DNA for the CDR3: TGCGCCAGCAGCCAAGACGGCTTTAGCAATCAGCCCCAGCATTTT.

This clonotype was detected only a few times. A much larger clone differs from this one at a single base, so this may be a read error. CDR3 sequence (DNA): TGTGCCAGTAGCACAAACAGCGGAAGATACGAGCAGTTCTTC. Amino acids: CASSTNSGRYEQFF. V is TRBV19 and J is TRBJ2-1; a possible D gene is TRBD2 (5 bases). The ends were cut back, 6 bases at V and 10 bases at J, with 19 bases in the middle. The CDR3 is 14 amino acids. The germline V gene has CDR1 LNHDA and CDR2 SQIVND (reference sequence).

In its sample, this clonotype was seen many times. The chain combines TRBV18 with TRBJ1-4, with TRBD1 matching over 9 bases. V lost 6 bases to trimming and J lost 16 bases; unmatched junction nucleotides: 9. This CDR3 has 12 amino acids. Germline assignment: CDR1 KGHSH and CDR2 LQKENI. The CDR3 loop is CASSRDRANWFF. The CDR3 DNA reads as TGTGCCAGCTCTCGGGACAGGGCGAATTGGTTTTTT.

This clonotype was detected ten times or more. This chain links TRBV7-2 with TRBJ2-1; 9 nucleotides agree with TRBD2. The germline CDR1 and CDR2 sequences are SGHTA and FQGNSA. The V segment lost 5 bases and the J segment 5 bases; nucleotides outside the gene matches: 13. This CDR3 is 17 amino acids long. The CDR3: CASSRLEGSGRHNEQFF. CDR3 DNA sequence: TGTGCCAGCAGCCGCCTGGAAGGGAGCGGGAGGCACAATGAGCAGTTCTTC.

The chain joins TRBV28 to TRBJ1-4; D unclear. Germline V gives CDR1 MDHEN, CDR2 SYDVKM. V lost 1 base and J lost 7, with 7 bases in between. The CDR3 is 13 amino acids. CDR3 sequence reads: CASSLSQPEKLFF. The CDR3 DNA sequence: TGTGCCAGCAGTTTATCCCAGCCTGAAAAACTGTTTTTT.

This clonotype appeared many times. This chain joins TRBV20-1 and TRBJ2-1, with D possibly TRBD1 on 5 matching bases. The CDR3 covers 11 residues. V lost 5 bases and J lost 7, with 9 bases in between. Germline V gene data show CDR1 as DFQATT and CDR2 as SNEGSKA (reference sequence). The DNA for the CDR3 is TGCAGTGCTGAAAGGGGTAATGAGCAGTTCTTC. Translation: CSAERGNEQFF.

This clonotype was detected many times. The V and J genes are TRBV28 and TRBJ2-3, with 9 bases that match TRBD1. V dropped 6 bases and J dropped 3; count of bases not matched to a gene: 10. CDR1 is MDHEN, CDR2 SYDVKM, per germline. The CDR3 loop spans 16 amino acids. The CDR3, as DNA: TGTGCCAGCAGACCTGACTCCGGGACAGGGACAGATACGCAGTATTTT. This codes for CASRPDSGTGTDTQYF.

This clonotype was seen a few times. This rearrangement joins TRBV9 to TRBJ2-3; 8 bases match TRBD1. CDR1 and CDR2 (germline): SGDLS, YYNGEE. The CDR3 covers 16 residues. The junction had 10 bases not matched to a gene; V was cut back by 4 bases and J by 3 bases. CDR3 loop: CASSSRQGLRTDTQYF. CDR3 nucleotides: TGTGCCAGCAGCTCAAGACAGGGGTTAAGAACAGATACGCAGTATTTT.

This chain joins TRBV27 and TRBJ1-4, with a tentative D call TRBD1 (6 bases). This CDR3 is 13 amino acids long. CDR1 and CDR2 from the germline V gene are MNHEY and SMNVEV (reference sequence). The V end lost 5 bases, the J end lost 8 bases, and 12 bases lay between the germline ends. The CDR3 sequence is CASSAGGEEKLFF. The DNA for the CDR3 is TGTGCCAGCAGTGCCGGGGGCGAGGAAAAACTGTTTTTT.

The gene calls are TRBV4-2 and TRBJ2-2; 7 nucleotides align to TRBD2. J was trimmed by 4 bases and V by 1 base; bases with no gene match: 9. The CDR3 has 17 residues. CDR1 and CDR2 from the germline V gene are LGHNA and YNFKEQ. In nucleotides, the CDR3 is TGTGCCAGCAGCCAAGCCAGCGGGACGGTTTTCACCGGGGAGCTGTTTTTT. This sequence encodes CASSQASGTVFTGELFF.

This clonotype occurred many times. The rearrangement links TRBV2 to TRBJ2-7; D gene uncertain. The germline CDR1 and CDR2 sequences are SNHLY and FYNNEI. Trimming took off 4 bases at V and 3 bases at J, with 10 bases between the two ends. The CDR3 has 13 residues. The CDR3: CASSAYRYYEQYF. The CDR3 DNA is TGTGCCAGCAGTGCCTACAGATACTACGAGCAGTACTTC.

This clonotype was detected many times. This chain uses TRBV19 with TRBJ2-2; 10 bases match TRBD1. The CDR3 runs to 14 residues. The germline V gene encodes CDR1 LNHDA and CDR2 SQIVND (reference sequence). Trimming at V came to 7 bases and at J to 4 bases, leaving 3 bases not matched to a gene. For the CDR3, the DNA is TGTGCCAGTATGGACAGGGGGGTCACCGGGGAGCTGTTTTTT. This encodes CASMDRGVTGELFF.

This clonotype was counted a few times. The chain recombines TRBV27 with TRBJ1-1; D is undetermined. Trimming cost V 2 bases and J 3 bases, with 7 bases left between them. The germline gives CDR1 MNHEY, CDR2 SMNVEV (reference sequence). The CDR3 covers 13 residues. CDR3 region: CASSLRSYTEAFF. CDR3 sequence (DNA): TGTGCCAGCAGTTTAAGGTCGTACACTGAAGCTTTCTTT.

This clonotype was seen at least ten times. The chain couples TRBV5-5 to TRBJ2-3, with TRBD1 identical over 9 bases. The ends lost 4 bases at V and 6 bases at J; junction bases unmatched: 9. Looked up from germline, CDR1 is SGHKS and CDR2 is YYEKEE (reference sequence). The CDR3 runs to 15 residues. DNA of the CDR3: TGTGCCAGCAGCCCCACGGACAGGGGTTGGGATACGCAGTATTTT. It yields the protein CASSPTDRGWDTQYF.

Only one count was recorded for this clonotype. A far more abundant clone sits one base away, making this likely a read error. The rearrangement links TRBV13 to TRBJ2-2; D remains unclear. Germline V gives CDR1 PRHDT, CDR2 FYEKMQ (reference sequence). Trimming took 4 bases from V and 4 from J, leaving 19 bases between them. This CDR3 comprises 17 residues. The CDR3: CASSCGGRRAGTGELFF. CDR3 nucleotide sequence: TGTGCCAGCAGCTGCGGTGGGCGAAGGGCCGGCACCGGGGAGCTGTTTTTT.

This clonotype has a count of ten or more. The chain couples TRBV29-1 to TRBJ1-2; D is ambiguous. V lost 3 bases, J lost 10 bases, and 18 bases lay in between. CDR1 and CDR2 (germline): SQVTM, ANQGSEA. This CDR3 has 13 residues. CDR3 in amino acids: CSVEAQVPLFYTF. The CDR3 coding sequence is TGCAGCGTTGAGGCGCAGGTTCCCCTCTTCTACACCTTC.

Of note for this clonotype: A single base is all that separates this from a far larger clone, so a read error is likely. The CDR3 sequence: CASSDDREGNNEQYF. Here the CDR3 DNA reads TGTGCCAGTAGTGATGACAGGGAAGGGAACAATGAGCAGTACTTC. V gene TRBV19 combines with J gene TRBJ2-7, with 7 bases that match TRBD1. The germline V gene has CDR1 LNHDA and CDR2 SQIVND (reference sequence). This CDR3 comprises 15 residues. V lost 5 bases to trimming and J lost 7 bases; unmatched junction nucleotides: 14.

This clonotype was detected ten times or more. The gene calls are TRBV7-2 and TRBJ1-1; 12 bases are shared with TRBD1. Trimming removed 5 bases from V and 6 bases from J; junction bases left unmatched: 4. The CDR3 extends over 14 amino acids. Germline V lookup: CDR1 SGHTA, CDR2 FQGNSA. The chain's CDR3 is CASSPGQGAAEAFF. The CDR3 DNA is TGTGCCAGCAGCCCGGGACAGGGGGCAGCTGAAGCTTTCTTT.

The table lists this clonotype with many counts. The chain combines TRBV3-1 with TRBJ1-2; D is undetermined. CDR1 is LGHDT and CDR2 is YNNKEL in the germline V gene (reference sequence). Deletions cut 5 bases from V and 11 bases from J, with 18 bases between. This CDR3 contains 13 residues. CDR3 in amino acids: CASSSIGGLSYTF. CDR3 nucleotides: TGTGCCAGCAGCTCGATTGGAGGGCTGAGTTACACCTTC. Complete variable domain (other parts from reference TRBV3-1 and TRBJ1-2): DTAVSQTPKYLVTQMGNDKSIKCEQNLGHDTMYWYKQDSKKFLKIMFSYNNKELIINETVPNRFSPKSPDKAHLNLHINSLELGDSAVYFCASSSIGGLSYTFGSGTRLTVV.